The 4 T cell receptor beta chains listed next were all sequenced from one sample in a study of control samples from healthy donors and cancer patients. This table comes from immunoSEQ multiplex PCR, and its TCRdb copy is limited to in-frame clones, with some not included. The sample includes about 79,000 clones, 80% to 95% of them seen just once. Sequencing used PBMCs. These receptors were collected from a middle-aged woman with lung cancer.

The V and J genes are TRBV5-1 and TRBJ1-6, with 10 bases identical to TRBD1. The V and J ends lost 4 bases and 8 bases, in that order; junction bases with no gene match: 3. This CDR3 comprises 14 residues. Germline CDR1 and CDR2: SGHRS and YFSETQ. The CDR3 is CASSRGTGDSPLHF. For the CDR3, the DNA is TGCGCCAGCAGCCGAGGGACAGGGGATTCACCCCTCCACTTT.

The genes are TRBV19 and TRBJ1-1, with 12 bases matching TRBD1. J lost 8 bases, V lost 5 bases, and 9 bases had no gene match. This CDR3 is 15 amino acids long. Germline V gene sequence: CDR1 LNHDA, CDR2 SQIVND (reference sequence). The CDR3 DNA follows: TGTGCCAGTAGTCCAACCGGGACAGGGGGCTCGGAAGCTTTCTTT. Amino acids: CASSPTGTGGSEAFF.

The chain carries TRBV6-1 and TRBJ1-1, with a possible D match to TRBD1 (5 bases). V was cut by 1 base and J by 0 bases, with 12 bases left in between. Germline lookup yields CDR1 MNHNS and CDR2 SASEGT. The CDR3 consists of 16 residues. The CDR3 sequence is CASSEGLWGLNTEAFF. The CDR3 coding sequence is TGTGCCAGCAGTGAAGGTTTGTGGGGCCTGAACACTGAAGCTTTCTTT.

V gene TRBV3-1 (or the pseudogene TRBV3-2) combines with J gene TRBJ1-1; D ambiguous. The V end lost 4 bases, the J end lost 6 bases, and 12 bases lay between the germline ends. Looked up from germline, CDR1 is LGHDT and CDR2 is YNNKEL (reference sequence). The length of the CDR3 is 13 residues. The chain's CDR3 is CASSRLGSSEAFF. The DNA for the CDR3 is TGTGCCAGCAGCCGCCTCGGATCCTCTGAAGCTTTCTTT.